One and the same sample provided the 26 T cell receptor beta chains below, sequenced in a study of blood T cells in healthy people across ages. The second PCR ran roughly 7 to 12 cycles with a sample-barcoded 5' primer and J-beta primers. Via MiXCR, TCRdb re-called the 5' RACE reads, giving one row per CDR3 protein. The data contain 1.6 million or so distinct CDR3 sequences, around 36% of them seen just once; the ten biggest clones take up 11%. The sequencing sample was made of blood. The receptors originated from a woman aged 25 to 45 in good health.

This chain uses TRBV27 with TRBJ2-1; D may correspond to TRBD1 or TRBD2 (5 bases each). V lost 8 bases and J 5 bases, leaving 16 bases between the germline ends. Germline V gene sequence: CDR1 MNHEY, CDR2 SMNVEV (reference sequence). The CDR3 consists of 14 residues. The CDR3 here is CASSRETGNNEQFF. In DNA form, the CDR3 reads TGTGCCAGCTCTCGGGAAACAGGAAACAATGAGCAGTTCTTC.

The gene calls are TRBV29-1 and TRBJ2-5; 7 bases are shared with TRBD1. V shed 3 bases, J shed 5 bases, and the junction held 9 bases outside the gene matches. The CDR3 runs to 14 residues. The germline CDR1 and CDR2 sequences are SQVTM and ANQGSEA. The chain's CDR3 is CSVDIGGLGETQYF. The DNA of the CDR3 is TGCAGCGTTGATATAGGGGGCTTAGGGGAGACCCAGTACTTC.

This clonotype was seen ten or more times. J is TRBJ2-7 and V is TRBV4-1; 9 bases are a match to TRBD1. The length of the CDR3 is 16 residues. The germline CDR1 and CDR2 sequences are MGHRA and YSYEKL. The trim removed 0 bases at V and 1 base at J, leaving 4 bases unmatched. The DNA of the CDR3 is TGCGCCAGCAGCCAAGATCATGGGACAGGGTCCTACGAGCAGTACTTC. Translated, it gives CASSQDHGTGSYEQYF.

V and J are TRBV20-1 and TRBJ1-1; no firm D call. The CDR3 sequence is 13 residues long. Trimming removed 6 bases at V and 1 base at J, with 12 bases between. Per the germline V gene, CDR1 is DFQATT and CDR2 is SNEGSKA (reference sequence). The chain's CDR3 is CSAPIAGNTEAFF. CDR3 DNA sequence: TGCAGTGCCCCCATCGCGGGGAACACTGAAGCTTTCTTT.

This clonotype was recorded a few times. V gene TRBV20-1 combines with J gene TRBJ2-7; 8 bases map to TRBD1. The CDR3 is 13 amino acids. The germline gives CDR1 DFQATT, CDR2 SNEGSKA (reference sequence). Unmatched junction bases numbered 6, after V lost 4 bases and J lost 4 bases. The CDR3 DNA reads TGCAGTGCTATTCAGGGGGCCGGGTACGAGCAGTACTTC. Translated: CSAIQGAGYEQYF.

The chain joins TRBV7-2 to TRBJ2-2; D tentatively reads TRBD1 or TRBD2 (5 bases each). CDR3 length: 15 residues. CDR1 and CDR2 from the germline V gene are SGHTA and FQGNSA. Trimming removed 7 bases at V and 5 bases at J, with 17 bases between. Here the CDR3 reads CASNPERDGTGELFF. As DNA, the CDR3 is TGTGCCAGCAACCCCGAAAGGGACGGTACCGGGGAGCTGTTTTTT.

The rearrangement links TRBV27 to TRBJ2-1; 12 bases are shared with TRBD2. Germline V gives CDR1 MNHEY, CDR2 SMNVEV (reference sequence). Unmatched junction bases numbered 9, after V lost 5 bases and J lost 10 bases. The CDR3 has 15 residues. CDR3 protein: CASSPRTSGEGEQFF. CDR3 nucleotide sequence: TGTGCCAGCAGTCCCAGGACTAGCGGGGAAGGAGAGCAGTTCTTC.

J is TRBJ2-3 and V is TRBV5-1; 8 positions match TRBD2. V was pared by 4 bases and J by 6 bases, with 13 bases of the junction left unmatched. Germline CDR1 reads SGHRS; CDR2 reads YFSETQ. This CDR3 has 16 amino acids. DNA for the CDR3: TGCGCCAGCAGCCCCCAGGCTAGCGGGCCTGGGGATACGCAGTATTTT. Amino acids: CASSPQASGPGDTQYF.

The CDR3 region has the DNA TGTGCCAGCAGTTCCAGCTTCACTCGAGGAGAGACCCAGTACTTC. Encoded protein: CASSSSFTRGETQYF. This sequence joins TRBV27 and TRBJ2-5; unclear D gene. The CDR3 is 15 residues long. CDR1 and CDR2 from the germline V gene are MNHEY and SMNVEV (reference sequence). Trimming took off 4 bases at V and 4 bases at J, with 16 bases between the two ends.

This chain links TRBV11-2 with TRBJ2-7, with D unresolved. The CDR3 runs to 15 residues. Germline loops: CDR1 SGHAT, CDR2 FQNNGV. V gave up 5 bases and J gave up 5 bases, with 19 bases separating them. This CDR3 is CASSPIRSTIDEQYF. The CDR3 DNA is TGTGCCAGCAGCCCGATAAGGTCAACGATAGACGAGCAGTACTTC.

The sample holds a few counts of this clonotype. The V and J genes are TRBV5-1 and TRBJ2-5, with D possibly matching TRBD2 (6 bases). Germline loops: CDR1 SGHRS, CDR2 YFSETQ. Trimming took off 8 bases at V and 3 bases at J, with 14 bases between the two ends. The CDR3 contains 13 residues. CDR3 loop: CARDGSGKETQYF. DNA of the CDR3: TGCGCCAGGGATGGTAGCGGCAAAGAGACCCAGTACTTC.

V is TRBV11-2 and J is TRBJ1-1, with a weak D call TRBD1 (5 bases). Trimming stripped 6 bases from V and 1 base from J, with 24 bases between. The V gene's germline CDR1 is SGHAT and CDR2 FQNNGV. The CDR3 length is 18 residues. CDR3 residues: CASRGWGGDGAPNTEAFF. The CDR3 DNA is TGTGCCAGCAGGGGGTGGGGAGGGGACGGCGCCCCGAACACTGAAGCTTTCTTT.

For the CDR3, the DNA is TGTGCCAGCAGCCAAGCCGGGCGGGCCGCCGGTGGCTACACCTTC. As protein: CASSQAGRAAGGYTF. The chain carries TRBV14 and TRBJ1-2; D is ambiguous. The CDR3 has 15 amino acids. Trimming stripped 1 base from V and 7 bases from J, with 16 bases between. Germline V gene lookup returns CDR1 SGHDN and CDR2 FVKESK.

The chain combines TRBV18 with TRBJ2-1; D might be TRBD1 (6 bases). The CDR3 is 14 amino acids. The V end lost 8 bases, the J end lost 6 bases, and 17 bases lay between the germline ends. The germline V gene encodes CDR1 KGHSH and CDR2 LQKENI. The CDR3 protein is CASAQGPRLNEQFF. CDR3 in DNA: TGTGCCAGCGCACAGGGCCCTCGGCTCAATGAGCAGTTCTTC. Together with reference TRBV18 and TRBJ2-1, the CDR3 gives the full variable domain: NAGVMQNPRHLVRRRGQEARLRCSPMKGHSHVYWYRQLPEEGLKFMVYLQKENIIDESGMPKERFSAEFPKEGPSILRIQQVVRGDSAAYFCASAQGPRLNEQFFGPGTRLTVL.

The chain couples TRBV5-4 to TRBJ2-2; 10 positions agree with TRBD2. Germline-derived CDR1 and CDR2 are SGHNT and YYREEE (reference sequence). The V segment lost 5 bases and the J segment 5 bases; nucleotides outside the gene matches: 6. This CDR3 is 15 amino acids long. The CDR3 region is CASRWGTSDTGELFF. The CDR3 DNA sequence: TGTGCCAGCAGGTGGGGGACTAGCGATACCGGGGAGCTGTTTTTT.

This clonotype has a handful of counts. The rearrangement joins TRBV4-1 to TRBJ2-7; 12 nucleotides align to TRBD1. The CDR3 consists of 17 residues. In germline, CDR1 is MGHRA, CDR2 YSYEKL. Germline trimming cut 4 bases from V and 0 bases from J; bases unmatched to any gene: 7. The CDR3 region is CASSPLGTGGHSYEQYF. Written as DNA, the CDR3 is TGCGCCAGCAGCCCTTTAGGGACAGGGGGCCACTCCTACGAGCAGTACTTC.

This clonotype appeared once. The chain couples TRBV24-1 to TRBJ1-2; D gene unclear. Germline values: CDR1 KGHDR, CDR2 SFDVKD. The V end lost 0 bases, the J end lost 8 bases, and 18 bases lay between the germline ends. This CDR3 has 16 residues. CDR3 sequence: CATSDLSPQREGGYTF. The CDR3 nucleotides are TGTGCCACCAGTGATTTGTCCCCACAGCGAGAAGGGGGCTACACCTTC.

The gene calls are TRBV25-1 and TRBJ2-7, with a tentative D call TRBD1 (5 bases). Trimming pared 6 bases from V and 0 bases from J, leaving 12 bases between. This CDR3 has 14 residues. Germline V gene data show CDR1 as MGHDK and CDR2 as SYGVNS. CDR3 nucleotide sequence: TGTGCCAGCAGCGCGGTAGGGGACTCCTACGAGCAGTACTTC. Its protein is CASSAVGDSYEQYF.

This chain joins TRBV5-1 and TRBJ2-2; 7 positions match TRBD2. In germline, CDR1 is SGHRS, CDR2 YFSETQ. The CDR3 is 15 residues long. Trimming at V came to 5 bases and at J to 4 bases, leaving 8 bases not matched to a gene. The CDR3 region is CASRPRTSATGELFF. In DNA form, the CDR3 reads TGCGCCAGCAGACCGCGCACTAGCGCCACCGGGGAGCTGTTTTTT. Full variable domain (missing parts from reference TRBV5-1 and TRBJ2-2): KAGVTQTPRYLIKTRGQQVTLSCSPISGHRSVSWYQQTPGQGLQFLFEYFSETQRNKGNFPGRFSGRQFSNSRSEMNVSTLELGDSALYLCASRPRTSATGELFFGEGSRLTVL.

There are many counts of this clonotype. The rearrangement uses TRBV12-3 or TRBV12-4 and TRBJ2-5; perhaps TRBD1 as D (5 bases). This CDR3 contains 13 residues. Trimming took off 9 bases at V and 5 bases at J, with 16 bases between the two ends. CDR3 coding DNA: TGTGCCAGTGGGGCTGCAATGGGGGAGACCCAGTACTTC. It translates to CASGAAMGETQYF.

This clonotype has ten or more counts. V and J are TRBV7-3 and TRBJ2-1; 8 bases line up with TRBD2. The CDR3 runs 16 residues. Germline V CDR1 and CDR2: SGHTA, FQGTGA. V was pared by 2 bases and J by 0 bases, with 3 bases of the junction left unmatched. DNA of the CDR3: TGTGCCAGCAGCTTATTAGCGGGGAGCTCCTACAATGAGCAGTTCTTC. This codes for CASSLLAGSSYNEQFF.

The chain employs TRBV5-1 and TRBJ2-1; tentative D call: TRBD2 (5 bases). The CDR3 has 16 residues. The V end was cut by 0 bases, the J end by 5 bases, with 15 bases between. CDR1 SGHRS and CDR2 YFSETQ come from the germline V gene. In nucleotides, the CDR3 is TGCGCCAGCAGCTTGGCGGTGGGATCGGGAAACAATGAGCAGTTCTTC. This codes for CASSLAVGSGNNEQFF.

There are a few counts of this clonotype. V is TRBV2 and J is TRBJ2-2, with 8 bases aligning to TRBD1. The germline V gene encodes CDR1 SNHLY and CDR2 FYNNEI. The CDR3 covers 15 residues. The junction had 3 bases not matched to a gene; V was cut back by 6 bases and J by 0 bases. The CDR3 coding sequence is TGTGCCAGCAGCCGGACAGGGTCGAACACCGGGGAGCTGTTTTTT. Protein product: CASSRTGSNTGELFF.

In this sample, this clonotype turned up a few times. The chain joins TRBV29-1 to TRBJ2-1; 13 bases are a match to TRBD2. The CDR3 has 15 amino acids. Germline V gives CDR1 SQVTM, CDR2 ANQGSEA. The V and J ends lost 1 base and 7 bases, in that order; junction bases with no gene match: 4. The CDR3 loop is CSVEGGLAGFNEQFF. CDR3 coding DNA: TGCAGCGTTGAAGGGGGACTAGCGGGGTTTAATGAGCAGTTCTTC.

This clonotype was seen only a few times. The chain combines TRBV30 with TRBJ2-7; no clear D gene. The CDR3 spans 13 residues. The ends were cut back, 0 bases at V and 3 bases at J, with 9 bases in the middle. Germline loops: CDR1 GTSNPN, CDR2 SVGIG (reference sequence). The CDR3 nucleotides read TGTGCCTGGAGTGTTGGCGGAAACTACGAGCAGTACTTC. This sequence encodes CAWSVGGNYEQYF.

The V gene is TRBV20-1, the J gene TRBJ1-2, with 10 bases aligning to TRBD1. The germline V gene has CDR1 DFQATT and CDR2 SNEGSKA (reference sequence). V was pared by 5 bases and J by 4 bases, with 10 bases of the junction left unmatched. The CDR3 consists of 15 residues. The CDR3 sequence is CSAPFSTGGSYGYTF. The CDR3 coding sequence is TGCAGTGCTCCCTTTTCGACAGGGGGCTCCTATGGCTACACCTTC.